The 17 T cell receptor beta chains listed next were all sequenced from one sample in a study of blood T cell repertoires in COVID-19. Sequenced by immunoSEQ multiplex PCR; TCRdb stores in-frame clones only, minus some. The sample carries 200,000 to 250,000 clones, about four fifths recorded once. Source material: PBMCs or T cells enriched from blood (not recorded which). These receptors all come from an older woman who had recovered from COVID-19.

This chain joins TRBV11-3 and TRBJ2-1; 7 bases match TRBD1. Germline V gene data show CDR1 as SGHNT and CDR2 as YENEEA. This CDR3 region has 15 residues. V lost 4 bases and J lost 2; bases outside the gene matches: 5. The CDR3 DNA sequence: TGTGCCAGCAGCTCCCGACAGGGCCCCTACAATGAGCAGTTCTTC. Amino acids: CASSSRQGPYNEQFF.

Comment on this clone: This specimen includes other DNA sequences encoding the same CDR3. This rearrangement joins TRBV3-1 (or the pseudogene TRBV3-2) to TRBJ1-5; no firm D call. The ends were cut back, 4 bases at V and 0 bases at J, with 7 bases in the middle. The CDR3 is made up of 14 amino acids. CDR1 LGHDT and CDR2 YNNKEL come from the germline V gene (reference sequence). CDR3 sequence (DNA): TGTGCCAGCAGCCGCCGGGATAGCAATCAGCCCCAGCATTTT. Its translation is CASSRRDSNQPQHF.

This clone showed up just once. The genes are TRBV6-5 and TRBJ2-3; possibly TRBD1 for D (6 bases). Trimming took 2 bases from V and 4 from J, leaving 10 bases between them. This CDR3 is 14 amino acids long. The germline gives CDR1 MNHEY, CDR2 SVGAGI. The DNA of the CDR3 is TGTGCCAGCAGTTACGCCAGGGGCTCAGATACGCAGTATTTT. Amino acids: CASSYARGSDTQYF.

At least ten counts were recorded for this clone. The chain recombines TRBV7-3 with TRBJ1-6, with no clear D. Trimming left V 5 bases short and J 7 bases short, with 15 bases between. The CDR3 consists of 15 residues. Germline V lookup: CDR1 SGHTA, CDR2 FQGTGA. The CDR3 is CASSPGSVQNSPLHF. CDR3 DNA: TGTGCCAGCAGCCCCGGGTCGGTTCAAAATTCACCCCTCCACTTT.

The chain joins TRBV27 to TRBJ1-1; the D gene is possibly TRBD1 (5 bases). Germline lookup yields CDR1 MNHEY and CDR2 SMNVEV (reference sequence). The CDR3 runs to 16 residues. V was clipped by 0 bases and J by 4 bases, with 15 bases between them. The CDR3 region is CASSLSGGGDGTEAFF. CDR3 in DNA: TGTGCCAGCAGTTTATCGGGCGGGGGTGACGGCACTGAAGCTTTCTTT.

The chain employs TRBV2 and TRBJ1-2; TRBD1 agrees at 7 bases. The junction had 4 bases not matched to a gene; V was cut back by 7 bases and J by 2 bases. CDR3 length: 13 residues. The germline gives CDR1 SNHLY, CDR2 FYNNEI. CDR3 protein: CASTDRPNYGYTF. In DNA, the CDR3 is TGTGCCAGCACGGACAGGCCGAACTATGGCTACACCTTC.

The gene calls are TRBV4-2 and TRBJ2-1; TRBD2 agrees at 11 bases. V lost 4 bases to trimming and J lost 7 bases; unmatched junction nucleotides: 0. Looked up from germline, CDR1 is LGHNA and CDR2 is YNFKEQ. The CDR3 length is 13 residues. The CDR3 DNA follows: TGTGCCAGCAGCCCTAGCGGGAGGAATGAGCAGTTCTTC. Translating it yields CASSPSGRNEQFF.

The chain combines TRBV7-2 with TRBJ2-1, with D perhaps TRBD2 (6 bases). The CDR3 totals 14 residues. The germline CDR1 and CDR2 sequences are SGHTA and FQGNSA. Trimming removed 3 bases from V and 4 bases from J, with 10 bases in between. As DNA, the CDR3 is TGTGCCAGCAGCTTGCCGGGGACTTACAATGAGCAGTTCTTC. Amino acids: CASSLPGTYNEQFF.

This chain's CDR3 is CASSSSTGGNQPQHF. CDR3 DNA: TGTGCCAGCAGCTCGTCCACAGGGGGGAATCAGCCCCAGCATTTT. The V call is TRBV5-5, the J call TRBJ1-5; TRBD1 matches at 8 bases. The V and J ends lost 3 bases and 4 bases, in that order; junction bases with no gene match: 6. The CDR3 sequence is 15 residues long. Germline V gene data show CDR1 as SGHKS and CDR2 as YYEKEE (reference sequence).

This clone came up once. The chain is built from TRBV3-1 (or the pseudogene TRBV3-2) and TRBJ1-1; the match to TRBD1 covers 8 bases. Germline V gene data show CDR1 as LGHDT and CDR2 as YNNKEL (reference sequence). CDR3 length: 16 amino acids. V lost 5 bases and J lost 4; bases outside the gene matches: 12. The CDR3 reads CASSYSPGQAPTEAFF. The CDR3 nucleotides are TGTGCCAGCAGCTATTCACCGGGACAGGCTCCCACTGAAGCTTTCTTT.

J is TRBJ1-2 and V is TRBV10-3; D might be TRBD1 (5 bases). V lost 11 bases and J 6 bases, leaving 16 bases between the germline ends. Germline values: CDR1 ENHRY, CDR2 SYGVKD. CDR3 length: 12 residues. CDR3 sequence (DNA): TGTGCCCTCCGTTGGGGCCTGGATGGCTACACCTTC. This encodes CALRWGLDGYTF.

DNA of the CDR3: TGTGCCAGTAGTACGCAGGGGACCTACTATGGCTACACCTTC. This encodes CASSTQGTYYGYTF. V gene TRBV19 combines with J gene TRBJ1-2, with D tentatively TRBD1 (6 bases). The CDR3 runs 14 residues. Germline V CDR1 and CDR2: LNHDA, SQIVND (reference sequence). V gave up 4 bases and J gave up 3 bases, with 12 bases separating them.

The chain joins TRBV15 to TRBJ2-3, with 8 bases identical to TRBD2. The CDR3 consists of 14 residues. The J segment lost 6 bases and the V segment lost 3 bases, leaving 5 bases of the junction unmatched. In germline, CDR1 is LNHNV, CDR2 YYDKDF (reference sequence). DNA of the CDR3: TGTGCCACCAGCAGCGGGGGGGGCCGGGATACGCAGTATTTT. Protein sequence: CATSSGGGRDTQYF.

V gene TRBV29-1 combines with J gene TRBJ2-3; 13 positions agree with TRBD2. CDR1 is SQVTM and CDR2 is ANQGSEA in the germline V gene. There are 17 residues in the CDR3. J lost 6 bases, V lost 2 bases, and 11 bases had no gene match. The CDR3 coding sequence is TGCAGCGTTGAATTGGGACTAGCGGGGCTGGTGTTGGATACGCAGTATTTT. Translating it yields CSVELGLAGLVLDTQYF.

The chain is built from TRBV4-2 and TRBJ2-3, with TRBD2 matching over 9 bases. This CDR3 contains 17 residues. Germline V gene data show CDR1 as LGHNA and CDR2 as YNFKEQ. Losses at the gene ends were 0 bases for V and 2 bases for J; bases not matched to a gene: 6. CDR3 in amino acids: CASSQELRGGFTDTQYF. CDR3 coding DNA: TGTGCCAGCAGCCAAGAGCTGCGGGGGGGTTTCACAGATACGCAGTATTTT.

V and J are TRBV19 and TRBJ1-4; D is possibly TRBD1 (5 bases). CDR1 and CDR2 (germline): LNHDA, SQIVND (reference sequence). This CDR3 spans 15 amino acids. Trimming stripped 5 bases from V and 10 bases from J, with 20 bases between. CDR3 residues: CASSLTGGRLPKLFF. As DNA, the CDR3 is TGTGCCAGTAGTCTAACCGGGGGACGTCTTCCAAAACTGTTTTTT.

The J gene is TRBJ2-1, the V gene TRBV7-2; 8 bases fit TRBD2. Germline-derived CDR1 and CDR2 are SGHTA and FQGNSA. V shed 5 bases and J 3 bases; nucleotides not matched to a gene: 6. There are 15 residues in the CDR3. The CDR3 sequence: CASSTGTSVYNEQFF. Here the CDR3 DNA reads TGTGCCAGCAGCACCGGGACTAGTGTCTACAATGAGCAGTTCTTC.